These 5 T cell receptor beta chains originate from one sample sequenced in a study of cytomegalovirus exposure and HLA in healthy donors. PCR amplification relied on 60 Vbeta primers (plus 13 Jbeta primers). Profiling relied on immunoSEQ multiplex PCR, and the TCRdb table lists in-frame clones only, not all of them. This table holds more than 140,000 clones, approximately 79% found once. Sequenced input: PBMCs. The source of these receptors is a male donor in good health and CMV-seronegative.

This clone was counted between two and nine times. The chain links TRBV9 to TRBJ2-3, with D possibly matching TRBD2 (7 bases). Trimming left V 3 bases short and J 1 base short, with 18 bases between. Germline V gene data show CDR1 as SGDLS and CDR2 as YYNGEE. This CDR3 is 17 amino acids long. In nucleotides, the CDR3 is TGTGCCAGCAGCGAGGGGGTCGGGGGAGGGCGCACAGATACGCAGTATTTT. Translating it yields CASSEGVGGGRTDTQYF.

J is TRBJ1-2 and V is TRBV11-3, with D unresolved. The germline V gene has CDR1 SGHNT and CDR2 YENEEA. The V end was cut by 5 bases, the J end by 8 bases, with 15 bases between. The length of the CDR3 is 13 residues. CDR3 nucleotide sequence: TGTGCCAGCAGCCCCTCCGGGGAAGGCGGCTACACCTTC. It is translated as CASSPSGEGGYTF.

This chain uses TRBV7-3 with TRBJ2-1; 9 positions match TRBD1. CDR3 size: 15 residues. Trimming removed 5 bases from V and 6 bases from J; junction bases left unmatched: 8. Germline CDR1 is SGHTA and CDR2 is FQGTGA. CDR3 sequence: CASSPTGGAFNEQFF. DNA of the CDR3: TGTGCCAGCAGCCCCACAGGGGGCGCATTCAATGAGCAGTTCTTC.

This clone was counted a few times. The rearrangement uses TRBV27 and TRBJ2-6; TRBD1 aligns across 10 bases. J gave up 0 bases and V 5 bases, and 13 bases lay outside the gene matches. This CDR3 is built from 20 residues. CDR1 and CDR2 from the germline V gene are MNHEY and SMNVEV (reference sequence). The DNA of the CDR3 is TGTGCCAGCAGTCAACGTCCCGGGACAGGGGCCGACTCTGGGGCCAACGTCCTGACTTTC. Translated: CASSQRPGTGADSGANVLTF.

V usage is TRBV18 and J usage is TRBJ2-7, with 11 bases identical to TRBD2. The CDR3 covers 15 residues. Germline loops: CDR1 KGHSH, CDR2 LQKENI. Unmatched junction bases numbered 7, after V lost 3 bases and J lost 6 bases. The CDR3 spells CASSPILAGVSEQYF. The CDR3 coding sequence is TGTGCCAGCTCACCCATACTAGCGGGGGTATCCGAGCAGTACTTC.